The 21 T cell receptor beta chains below were found in one sample sequenced in a study of T cell responses to AZD1222 COVID-19 vaccine. Sequencing was performed with immunoSEQ multiplex PCR; in TCRdb, only in-frame clones are kept and a portion is missing. The sample shows roughly 150,000 clones, over 90% of them seen only once. The material sequenced was peripheral blood, taken on day 0 of AZD1222 vaccination. These receptors were taken from an adult in good health.

This clone has more than one count but fewer than ten. CDR3 sequence: CATSERPGQGASDQFF. The CDR3 coding sequence is TGTGCCACCAGTGAACGACCGGGACAGGGGGCTAGCGACCAGTTCTTC. This chain uses TRBV24-1 with TRBJ2-1, with TRBD1 identical over 12 bases. Germline CDR1 is KGHDR and CDR2 is SFDVKD. CDR3 length equals 16 residues. The ends lost 4 bases at V and 13 bases at J; junction bases unmatched: 13.

The DNA for the CDR3 is TGTGCCAGCAGCGTAGGACTAGGGGCCACAGATACGCAGTATTTT. Amino acids: CASSVGLGATDTQYF. The rearrangement uses TRBV9 and TRBJ2-3, with D perhaps TRBD2 (6 bases). Germline V CDR1 and CDR2: SGDLS, YYNGEE. Trimming shortened V by 0 bases and J by 2 bases, and 10 bases separated the two germline ends. The CDR3 is 15 residues long.

The CDR3 reads CASSPGTQGNTIYF. The CDR3 DNA follows: TGCGCCAGCAGCCCCGGGACCCAAGGAAACACCATATATTTT. V usage is TRBV5-1 and J usage is TRBJ1-3; tentative D call: TRBD1 (5 bases). Germline lookup yields CDR1 SGHRS and CDR2 YFSETQ. Trimming stripped 4 bases from V and 4 bases from J, with 12 bases between. There are 14 residues in the CDR3.

The V and J genes are TRBV2 and TRBJ2-4; TRBD2 is a possible D gene (6 bases). The length of the CDR3 is 20 residues. Germline assignment: CDR1 SNHLY and CDR2 FYNNEI. V was pared by 4 bases and J by 0 bases, with 25 bases between. The CDR3 protein is CASSGIRASAEPLAKNIQYF. DNA for the CDR3: TGTGCCAGCAGTGGTATCCGGGCTAGCGCAGAGCCCCTAGCCAAAAACATTCAGTACTTC.

The gene calls are TRBV14 and TRBJ1-6; TRBD1 matches 7 bases. CDR3 length: 14 residues. Germline CDR1 SGHDN, CDR2 FVKESK. V was pared by 3 bases and J by 10 bases, with 6 bases of the junction left unmatched. The CDR3 bases are TGTGCCAGCAGCCATACAGGGGAAGGATCACCCCTCCACTTT. Encoded protein: CASSHTGEGSPLHF.

The chain links TRBV15 to TRBJ1-2; D remains ambiguous. The CDR3 consists of 13 residues. V was cut by 3 bases and J by 2 bases, with 7 bases left in between. CDR1 is LNHNV, CDR2 YYDKDF, per germline (reference sequence). In nucleotides, the CDR3 is TGTGCCACCAGCAGGGCCCAAAACTATGGCTACACCTTC. The encoded protein is CATSRAQNYGYTF. Supplemented by reference TRBV15 and TRBJ1-2, the full variable domain reads DAMVIQNPRYQVTQFGKPVTLSCSQTLNHNVMYWYQQKSSQAPKLLFHYYDKDFNNEADTPDNFQSRRPNTSFCFLDIRSPGLGDTAMYLCATSRAQNYGYTFGSGTRLTVV.

This clone has only one observation. The chain links TRBV15 to TRBJ2-3; D not resolved. V lost 0 bases to trimming and J lost 6 bases, with 7 bases between them. This CDR3 is 13 amino acids long. CDR1 LNHNV and CDR2 YYDKDF come from the germline V gene (reference sequence). CDR3 amino acids: CATSRDFGDTQYF. CDR3 nucleotide sequence: TGTGCCACCAGCAGAGATTTTGGGGATACGCAGTATTTT.

The chain has TRBV2 and TRBJ1-3; TRBD1 agrees at 12 bases. This CDR3 region has 15 residues. V shed 6 bases and J 3 bases; nucleotides not matched to a gene: 3. The germline V gene has CDR1 SNHLY and CDR2 FYNNEI. The CDR3 region is CASRGQGAYGNTIYF. For the CDR3, the DNA is TGTGCCAGCAGGGGACAGGGGGCTTATGGAAACACCATATATTTT. Full variable domain (remainder filled in from reference TRBV2 and TRBJ1-3): EPEVTQTPSHQVTQMGQEVILRCVPISNHLYFYWYRQILGQKVEFLVSFYNNEISEKSEIFDDQFSVERPDGSNFTLKIRSTKLEDSAMYFCASRGQGAYGNTIYFGEGSWLTVV.

DNA for the CDR3: TGTGCCAGCAGTGGAGGGGACTTAGCGGGAGGAGAGACCCAGTACTTC. Its translation: CASSGGDLAGGETQYF. The gene calls are TRBV2 and TRBJ2-5; 10 positions agree with TRBD2. CDR3 length equals 16 residues. V lost 4 bases, J lost 4 bases, and 9 bases stayed unmatched. CDR1 is SNHLY and CDR2 is FYNNEI in the germline V gene.

The chain recombines TRBV29-1 with TRBJ1-2; unclear D gene. The CDR3 sequence is 12 residues long. V gave up 3 bases and J gave up 4 bases, with 9 bases separating them. Germline V gene lookup returns CDR1 SQVTM and CDR2 ANQGSEA. The CDR3 sequence is CSVDRLGYGYTF. In nucleotides, the CDR3 is TGCAGCGTTGACAGGCTGGGCTATGGCTACACCTTC.

CDR3 sequence reads: CASSVVPYHEQYF. The CDR3 DNA reads as TGTGCCAGCAGCGTAGTCCCCTACCACGAGCAGTACTTC. This chain uses TRBV9 with TRBJ2-7; D unclear. Trimming removed 0 bases at V and 5 bases at J, with 9 bases between. Per the germline V gene, CDR1 is SGDLS and CDR2 is YYNGEE. This CDR3 has 13 amino acids.

This chain joins TRBV12-3 or TRBV12-4 and TRBJ1-5; D might be TRBD1 (6 bases). Trimming took 5 bases from V and 11 from J, leaving 10 bases between them. The CDR3 loop spans 11 amino acids. CDR3 in amino acids: CASSTRTAQHF. The CDR3 nucleotides read TGTGCCAGCAGTACGCGGACAGCCCAGCATTTT.

CDR3 DNA sequence: TGTGCCAGCAGCTTAGAACGGGTAGGAGGCTACACCTTC. As protein: CASSLERVGGYTF. The genes are TRBV7-8 and TRBJ1-2, with D hard to call. The germline V and J ends were trimmed by 1 base and 8 bases, with 11 bases remaining between them. This CDR3 region has 13 residues. Germline V CDR1 and CDR2: SGHVS, FQNEAQ.

This clone was seen more than once but under ten times. V and J are TRBV7-9 and TRBJ1-6, with D hard to call. This CDR3 spans 14 amino acids. Trimming removed 4 bases from V and 7 bases from J, with 11 bases in between. Germline V gene sequence: CDR1 SEHNR, CDR2 FQNEAQ (reference sequence). CDR3 residues: CASSSPPGNSPLHF. CDR3 sequence (DNA): TGTGCCAGCAGCTCCCCGCCAGGAAATTCACCCCTCCACTTT.

The chain couples TRBV10-3 to TRBJ2-2; D ambiguous. Trimming cost V 2 bases and J 5 bases, with 9 bases left between them. This CDR3 contains 14 residues. The germline V gene encodes CDR1 ENHRY and CDR2 SYGVKD. The CDR3 DNA sequence: TGTGCCATCAGTGAGGGCAGAAGTACCGGGGAGCTGTTTTTT. Translating it yields CAISEGRSTGELFF.

This sequence joins TRBV28 and TRBJ1-6; the match to TRBD1 covers 7 bases. Germline CDR1 and CDR2: MDHEN and SYDVKM. Trimming cost V 6 bases and J 7 bases; bases outside gene matches: 12. The CDR3 sequence is 16 residues long. CDR3 sequence (DNA): TGTGCCAGCAGCCCACCTGTAGGGACAGTCAATTCACCCCTCCACTTT. This encodes CASSPPVGTVNSPLHF.

The chain couples TRBV19 to TRBJ1-2; D is possibly TRBD1 (6 bases). Deletions cut 5 bases from V and 4 bases from J, with 11 bases between. CDR1 is LNHDA, CDR2 SQIVND, per germline (reference sequence). The CDR3 runs 13 residues. CDR3 loop: CASSRGQFYGYTF. Here the CDR3 DNA reads TGTGCCAGTAGTCGAGGACAGTTCTATGGCTACACCTTC.

CDR3 in amino acids: CASRDGTSGGYVTQYF. CDR3 sequence (DNA): TGCGCCAGCCGCGACGGGACTAGCGGGGGGTACGTGACCCAGTACTTC. The chain links TRBV5-1 to TRBJ2-5; the match to TRBD2 covers 15 bases. J was trimmed by 7 bases and V by 7 bases; bases with no gene match: 11. The CDR3 extends over 16 amino acids. CDR1 is SGHRS, CDR2 YFSETQ, per germline.

This clone was recorded once. The chain links TRBV18 to TRBJ1-2; TRBD1 matches at 7 bases. V lost 3 bases to trimming and J lost 0 bases; unmatched junction nucleotides: 7. Germline V CDR1 and CDR2: KGHSH, LQKENI. This CDR3 comprises 16 residues. The CDR3, as DNA: TGTGCCAGCTCACCTACCGGGACAGCTTCTAACTATGGCTACACCTTC. It yields the protein CASSPTGTASNYGYTF. Filled out from reference TRBV18 and TRBJ1-2, the complete variable domain reads NAGVMQNPRHLVRRRGQEARLRCSPMKGHSHVYWYRQLPEEGLKFMVYLQKENIIDESGMPKERFSAEFPKEGPSILRIQQVVRGDSAAYFCASSPTGTASNYGYTFGSGTRLTVV.

The chain couples TRBV6-2 or TRBV6-3 to TRBJ1-3; D gene unclear. V lost 2 bases to trimming and J lost 0 bases, with 14 bases between them. The CDR3 extends over 17 amino acids. CDR1 is MNHEY and CDR2 is SVGEGT in the germline V gene. In DNA form, the CDR3 reads TGTGCCAGCAGTTACGCCGTCAGTCCCAGCTCTGGAAACACCATATATTTT. Its translation: CASSYAVSPSSGNTIYF.

V and J are TRBV6-2 or TRBV6-3 and TRBJ2-1; 10 positions agree with TRBD2. The CDR3 has 20 residues. Germline V gene lookup returns CDR1 MNHEY and CDR2 SVGEGT. Losses at the gene ends were 2 bases for V and 7 bases for J; bases not matched to a gene: 20. CDR3 coding DNA: TGTGCCAGCAGTTACCGCGGGGGGGCAGTAGGCCTAGCGGGAGCTAATGAGCAGTTCTTC. It is translated as CASSYRGGAVGLAGANEQFF.